The source of this T cell receptor (beta chain) is a study of T cells in Graves' hyperthyroidism and ophthalmopathy. Using RNA transcripts as the source, TCR beta CDR3 regions were amplified. The HTBI primer set served for first-round RT-PCR of the TCR CDR3. TCRdb reprocessed the multiplex PCR reads via MiXCR and lists one record per CDR3 protein. Among around 500,000 distinct CDR3 sequences, around 16% were seen once, and the ten largest hold 29%. Patients were excluded for uncontrolled infection, other autoimmune disease, pregnancy or lactation. This clonotype was counted between two and nine times. Germline loops: CDR1 SGHTA, CDR2 FQGTGA. The CDR3 spans 17 residues. V was clipped by 5 bases and J by 5 bases; unmatched bases: 14.

The chain couples TRBV7-3 to TRBJ2-2, with 7 nucleotides matching TRBD2. The sequence was obtained from a woman aged 30 to 39 with Graves' ophthalmopathy. Sequenced input: blood. This chain's CDR3 is CASSHELLAATTGELFF. CDR3 DNA sequence: TGTGCCAGCAGCCACGAGCTCCTAGCGGCTACAACCGGGGAGCTGTTTTTT.